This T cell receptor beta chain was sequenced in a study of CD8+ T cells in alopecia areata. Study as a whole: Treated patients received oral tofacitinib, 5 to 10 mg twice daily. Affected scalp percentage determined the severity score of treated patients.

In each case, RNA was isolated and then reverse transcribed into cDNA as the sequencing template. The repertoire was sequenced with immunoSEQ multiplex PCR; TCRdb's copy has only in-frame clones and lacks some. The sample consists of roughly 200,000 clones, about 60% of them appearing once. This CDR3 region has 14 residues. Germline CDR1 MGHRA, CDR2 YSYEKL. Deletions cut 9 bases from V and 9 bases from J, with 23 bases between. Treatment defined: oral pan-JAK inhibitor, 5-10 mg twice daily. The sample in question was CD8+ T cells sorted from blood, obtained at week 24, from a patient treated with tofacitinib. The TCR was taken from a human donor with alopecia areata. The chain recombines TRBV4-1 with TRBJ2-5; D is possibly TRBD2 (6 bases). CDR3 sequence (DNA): TGCGCCAGACGCCCTTCGGGCGTGGGAGGTTCCCAGTACTTC. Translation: CARRPSGVGGSQYF.